Listed below are T cell receptor beta chains from one sample, sequenced in a study of monozygotic twins with inflammatory bowel disease. TCRdb derives one entry per CDR3 protein from the 5' RACE reads, leaving out DNA. Its clone listing holds about 210,000 distinct CDR3 sequences. The sample was blood. All receptors derive from a human donor with ulcerative colitis or Crohn's disease, or a healthy co-twin of an affected twin (not recorded which). Both conserved end residues are part of each CDR3.

V,J,CDR3
TRBV6-1,TRBJ1-1,CASSVIVNTEAFF
TRBV5-1,TRBJ1-1,CASSRDMNTEAFF
TRBV20-1,TRBJ2-2,CSARDRHPANTRELFF
TRBV10-3,TRBJ1-1,CAISESIGNDLNTEAFF
TRBV29-1,TRBJ2-7,CSVEAGTYEQYF
TRBV20-1,TRBJ1-5,CSARPGQGSQPQHF
TRBV7-2,TRBJ2-7,CASSSRMDWDYEQYF
TRBV5-1,TRBJ2-6,CASSLTPDVTSGANVLTF
TRBV15,TRBJ1-4,CATSRFGSVTNEKLFF
TRBV19,TRBJ2-1,CASSMGLAGVSSYNEQFF
TRBV6-1,TRBJ1-2,CASSDRTTTQGYTF
TRBV5-1,TRBJ2-5,CASRSRERQETQYF
TRBV6-5,TRBJ2-7,CASSYSNGGNEQYF
TRBV3-1,TRBJ2-1,CASSLGPTYNEQFF
TRBV5-1,TRBJ2-3,CASSSGTLYTDTQYF
TRBV7-3,TRBJ2-2,CASKSMTGGTGELFF
TRBV24-1,TRBJ2-2,CATSDERGGKGELFF
TRBV29-1,TRBJ2-1,CSSLAGSYNEQFF
TRBV6-5,TRBJ2-5,CASSTQTGVTQYF
TRBV19,TRBJ1-1,CASSIAAANTEAFF
TRBV24-1,TRBJ2-3,CATSEYGVTDTQYF
TRBV7-9,TRBJ1-4,CASSLSGRATNEKLFF
TRBV5-1,TRBJ2-1,CASSFQGQDYNEQFF
TRBV11-3,TRBJ2-1,CASSLDGTGKTQFF
TRBV7-2,TRBJ2-3,CASSRDHTDTQYF
TRBV12-3/TRBV12-4,TRBJ1-5,CASRLGGNQPQHF
TRBV4-2,TRBJ2-5,CASSQDQQGTKTQYF
TRBV16,TRBJ1-3,CASSQTAGLASGNTIYF
TRBV6-2/TRBV6-3,TRBJ1-5,CASSSPKYSNQPQHF
TRBV20-1,TRBJ1-6,CSARAPGGFAYNSPLHF
TRBV18,TRBJ2-5,CASSPGAGEGAQYF
TRBV20-1,TRBJ2-1,CSAKRAGDSYNEQFF
TRBV3-1,TRBJ1-1,CASSQEAGRATEAFF
TRBV6-6,TRBJ1-1,CASSYGTLNTEAFF
TRBV4-1,TRBJ2-2,CASSQALTTGELFF
TRBV19,TRBJ1-2,CASSSSQGPPYYYGYTF
TRBV20-1,TRBJ2-3,CSAATTSGRGSTDTQYF
TRBV19,TRBJ2-2,CASSSLTGYANTGELFF
TRBV5-6,TRBJ1-5,CASSLVSSDENQPQHF
TRBV19,TRBJ1-2,CASSSFLRQGQGDYGYTF
TRBV12-3/TRBV12-4,TRBJ1-1,CDSSFYLAGFTEAFF
TRBV7-2,TRBJ2-3,CASSFLAGSVGEDTQYF
TRBV13,TRBJ2-6,CASSPREGVTSGANVLTF
TRBV4-2,TRBJ1-1,CASSQDRPGHTEAFF
TRBV4-1,TRBJ1-2,CASTDRENYGYTF
TRBV20-1,TRBJ2-2,CSARQDTNTGELFF
TRBV15,TRBJ2-3,CATSRGPASDTQYF
TRBV29-1,TRBJ2-1,CSVGYDYSYNEQFF
TRBV6-1,TRBJ1-5,CASGRQIGEQPQHF
TRBV18,TRBJ1-4,CASSPNTGPPEKLFF